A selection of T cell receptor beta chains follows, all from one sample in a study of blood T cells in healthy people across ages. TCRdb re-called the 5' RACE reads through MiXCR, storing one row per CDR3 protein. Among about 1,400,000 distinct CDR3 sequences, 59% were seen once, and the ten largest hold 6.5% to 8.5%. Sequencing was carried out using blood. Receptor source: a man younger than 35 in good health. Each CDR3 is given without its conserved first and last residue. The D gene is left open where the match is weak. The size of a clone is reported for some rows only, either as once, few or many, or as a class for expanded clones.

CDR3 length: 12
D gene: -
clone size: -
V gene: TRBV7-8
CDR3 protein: ASSLLRGGEKLF

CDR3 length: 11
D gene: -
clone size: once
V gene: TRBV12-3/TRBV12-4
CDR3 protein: ASSPTMGHGYT

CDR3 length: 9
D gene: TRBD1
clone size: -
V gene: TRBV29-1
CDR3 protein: STHRGHEQY

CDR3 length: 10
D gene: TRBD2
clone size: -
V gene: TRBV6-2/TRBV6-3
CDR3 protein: ASASGRDIQY

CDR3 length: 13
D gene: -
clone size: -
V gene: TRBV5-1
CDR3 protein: ASSLGYTSSYEQY

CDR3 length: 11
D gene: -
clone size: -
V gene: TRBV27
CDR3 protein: ASSYQGSGTQY

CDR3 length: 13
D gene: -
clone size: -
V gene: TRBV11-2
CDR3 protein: ASRPLARNTGELF

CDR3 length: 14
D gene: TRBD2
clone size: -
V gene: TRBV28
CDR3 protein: ASSSRLAGGGKTQY

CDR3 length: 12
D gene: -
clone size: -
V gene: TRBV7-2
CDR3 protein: ASSLAPSYYGYT

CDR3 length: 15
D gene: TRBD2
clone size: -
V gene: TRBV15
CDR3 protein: ATSRDRWSLAGGIQY

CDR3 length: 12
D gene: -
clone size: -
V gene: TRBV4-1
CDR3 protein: ASSRNPGPQPQH

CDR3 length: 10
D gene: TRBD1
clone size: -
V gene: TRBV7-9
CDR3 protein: ASSPGGAQQY

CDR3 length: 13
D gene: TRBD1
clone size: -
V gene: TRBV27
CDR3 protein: ASSFWGQGAEEQY

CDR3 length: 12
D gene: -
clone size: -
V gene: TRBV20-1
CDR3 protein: SARDLGATEKLF

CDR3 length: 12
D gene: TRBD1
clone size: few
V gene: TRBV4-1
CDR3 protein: ASSFGGQGYEQY

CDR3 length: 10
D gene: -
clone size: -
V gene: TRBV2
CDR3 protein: ASKEALTEQF

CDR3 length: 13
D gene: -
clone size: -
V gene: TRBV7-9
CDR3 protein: ASSLDLKAVTEAF

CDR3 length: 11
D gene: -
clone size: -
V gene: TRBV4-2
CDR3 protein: ASSQDRVNEQF

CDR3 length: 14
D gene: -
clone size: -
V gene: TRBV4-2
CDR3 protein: ASSQDRLVLFYEQY

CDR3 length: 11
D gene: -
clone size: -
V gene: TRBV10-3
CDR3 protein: AISVLDTYEQY

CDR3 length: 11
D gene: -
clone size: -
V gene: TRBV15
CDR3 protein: ATRETGGNIQY

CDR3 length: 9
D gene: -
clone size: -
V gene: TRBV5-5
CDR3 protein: AGSLRYEQY

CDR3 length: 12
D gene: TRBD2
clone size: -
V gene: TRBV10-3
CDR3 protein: AISPLAGGGEQY

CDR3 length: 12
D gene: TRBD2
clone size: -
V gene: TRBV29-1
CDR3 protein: SVMGREGSYEQY

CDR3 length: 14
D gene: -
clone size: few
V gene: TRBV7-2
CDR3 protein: ASSLVGLTNTYEQY

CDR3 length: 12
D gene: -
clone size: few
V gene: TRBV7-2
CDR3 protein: ASSLDRVGNTIY

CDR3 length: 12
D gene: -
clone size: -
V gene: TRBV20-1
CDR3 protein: SAIRPVRGNIQY

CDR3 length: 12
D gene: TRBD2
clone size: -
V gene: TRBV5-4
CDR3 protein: ASTSGGKDNEQF

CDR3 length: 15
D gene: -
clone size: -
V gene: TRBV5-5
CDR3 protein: ASSLVDQGRDNSPLH

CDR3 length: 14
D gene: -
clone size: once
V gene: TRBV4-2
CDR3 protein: ASSQELGRLNSPLH

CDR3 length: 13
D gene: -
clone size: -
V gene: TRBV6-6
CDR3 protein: ASSYSDSLVYGYT

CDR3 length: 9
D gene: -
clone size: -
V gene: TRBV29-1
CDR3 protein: SVQRVGEAF

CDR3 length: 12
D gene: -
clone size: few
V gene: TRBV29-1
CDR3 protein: SVVPGVLPDTQY

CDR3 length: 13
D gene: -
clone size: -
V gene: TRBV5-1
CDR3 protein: ASSLIGRMNTEAF

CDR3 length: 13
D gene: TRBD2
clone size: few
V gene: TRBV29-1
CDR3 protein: SVEDTSGSIHEQF

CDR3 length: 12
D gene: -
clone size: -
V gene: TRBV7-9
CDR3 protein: ASSPDLEFDTQY

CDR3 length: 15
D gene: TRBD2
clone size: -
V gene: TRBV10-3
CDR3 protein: AMGTSGRGSSYNEQF

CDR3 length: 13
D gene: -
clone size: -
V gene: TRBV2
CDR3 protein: ASMRQSAGYNEQF

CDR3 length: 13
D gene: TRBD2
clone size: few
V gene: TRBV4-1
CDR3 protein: ASSPSRGGSYTQY

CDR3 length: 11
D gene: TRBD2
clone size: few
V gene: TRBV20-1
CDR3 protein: SARGSGGYEQF

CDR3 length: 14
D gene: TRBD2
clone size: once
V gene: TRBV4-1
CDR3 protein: ASSQPGLEVTDTQY

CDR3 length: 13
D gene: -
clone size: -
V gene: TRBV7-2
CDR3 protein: ASSPSQGIPETQY

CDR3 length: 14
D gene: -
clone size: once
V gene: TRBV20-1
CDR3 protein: SAIGGGSHSNQPQH

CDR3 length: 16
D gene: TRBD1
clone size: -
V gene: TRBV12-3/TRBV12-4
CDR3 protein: ASSIAGTGLNSNQPQH

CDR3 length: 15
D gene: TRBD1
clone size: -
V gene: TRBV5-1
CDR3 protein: ASSPTYGQGARSPLH

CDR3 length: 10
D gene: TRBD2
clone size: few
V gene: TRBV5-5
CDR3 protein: ASSLTSGEQY

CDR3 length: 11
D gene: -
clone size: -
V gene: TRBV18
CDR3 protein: ASSLAYDGVYT

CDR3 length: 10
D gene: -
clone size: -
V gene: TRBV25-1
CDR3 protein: ASSHAPDTQY

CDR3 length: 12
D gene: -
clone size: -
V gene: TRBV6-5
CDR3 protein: ASSYSFRNQPQH